Listed below are T cell receptor beta chains from one sample, sequenced in a study of cytomegalovirus exposure and HLA in healthy donors. Data came from immunoSEQ multiplex PCR; TCRdb stores just in-frame clones and leaves some out. The data show some 96,000 clones, under 85% seen once. The sequencing sample was made of PBMCs. Every receptor here comes from a man aged 35 to 55 in good health and CMV-seronegative. CDR3s include the opening cysteine and the closing phenylalanine or tryptophan. The order of the fields is D gene, V gene, J gene, clone size, CDR3 protein, CDR3 DNA. A D gene is named only where the DNA matches it firmly. A row's size may be missing; if present it is once, few, many or a size class.

TRBD2	TRBV7-2	TRBJ2-2	once	CASSLLPSGGTGELFF	TGTGCCAGCAGCTTATTGCCCAGCGGGGGGACCGGGGAGCTGTTTTTT
TRBD1	TRBV2	TRBJ1-4	NA	CASRRTGGSEKLFF	TGTGCCAGCAGGCGGACAGGGGGCAGTGAAAAACTGTTTTTT
TRBD1	TRBV28	TRBJ2-1	NA	CASSGTGRSYNEQFF	TGTGCCAGCAGTGGGACAGGGAGGTCCTACAATGAGCAGTTCTTC
NA	TRBV29-1	TRBJ2-6	NA	CSAQGPKTRSGANVLTF	TGCAGCGCGCAGGGGCCTAAAACCCGCTCTGGGGCCAACGTCCTGACTTTC
TRBD1	TRBV28	TRBJ1-1	few	CASNSPPGAGGYYTEAFF	TGTGCCAGCAACTCACCCCCGGGCGCAGGGGGGTATTATACTGAAGCTTTCTTT
NA	TRBV6-1	TRBJ2-2	NA	CASILTGNTGELFF	TGTGCCAGCATTTTAACCGGGAACACCGGGGAGCTGTTTTTT
TRBD1	TRBV19	TRBJ1-3	NA	CASRQGGNTIYF	TGTGCCAGCCGACAGGGGGGAAACACCATATATTTT
TRBD1	TRBV2	TRBJ1-3	few	CASSPGQGFSGNTIYF	TGTGCCAGCAGTCCGGGACAGGGATTCTCTGGAAACACCATATATTTT
TRBD1	TRBV19	TRBJ2-7	NA	CASSIGTVTYEQYF	TGTGCCAGTAGTATTGGGACAGTTACCTACGAGCAGTACTTC
NA	TRBV6-1	TRBJ2-7	NA	CASTGYPNEQYF	TGTGCCAGCACAGGGTACCCTAACGAGCAGTACTTC
NA	TRBV7-2	TRBJ2-1	NA	CASSLGGRTQFF	TGTGCCAGCAGCTTAGGTGGGCGTACGCAGTTCTTC
NA	TRBV6-5	TRBJ2-4	NA	CASSYGGSKNIQYF	TGTGCCAGCAGTTACGGGGGGTCCAAAAACATTCAGTACTTC
TRBD2	TRBV4-1	TRBJ2-2	NA	CASSQVGGTNTGELFF	TGCGCCAGCAGCCAAGTCGGGGGGACGAACACCGGGGAGCTGTTTTTT
TRBD2	TRBV28	TRBJ2-3	NA	CASSPRTSAHTDTQYF	TGTGCCAGCAGTCCCCGGACTAGCGCCCACACAGATACGCAGTATTTT
TRBD2	TRBV27	TRBJ2-7	NA	CASSYGSGSEQYF	TGTGCCAGCAGTTATGGTAGCGGGAGCGAGCAGTACTTC
NA	TRBV28	TRBJ1-2	NA	CASSVSTGNYGYTF	TGTGCCAGCAGTGTTAGTACAGGGAACTATGGCTACACCTTC
TRBD2	TRBV19	TRBJ2-3	few	CASSIRGLAGTSTDTQYF	TGTGCCAGTAGTATTCGAGGACTAGCGGGAACTAGCACAGATACGCAGTATTTT
NA	TRBV9	TRBJ2-2	NA	CASSPFGHANTGELFF	TGTGCCAGCAGCCCTTTCGGACATGCGAACACCGGGGAGCTGTTTTTT
NA	TRBV27	TRBJ1-6	NA	CASMERSSYNSPLHF	TGTGCCAGCATGGAGCGCAGCTCCTATAATTCACCCCTCCACTTT
TRBD2	TRBV5-1	TRBJ2-1	NA	CASSGGTSLLDEQFF	TGCGCCAGCAGCGGCGGGACTAGTTTGTTGGATGAGCAGTTCTTC
TRBD1	TRBV19	TRBJ1-1	once	CAVETGGFTEAFF	TGTGCCGTCGAGACAGGGGGCTTCACTGAAGCTTTCTTT
NA	TRBV7-2	TRBJ2-5	NA	CASSLLGERETQYF	TGTGCCAGCAGCTTATTGGGTGAGCGAGAGACCCAGTACTTC
NA	TRBV2	TRBJ2-5	NA	CASREMILANQETQYF	TGTGCCAGCAGGGAGATGATCCTAGCGAACCAAGAGACCCAGTACTTC
NA	TRBV5-1	TRBJ2-7	NA	CASSLGQSYEQYF	TGCGCCAGCAGCTTGGGACAATCCTACGAGCAGTACTTC
TRBD2	TRBV2	TRBJ2-2	NA	CASKLLHTSAQGAGELFF	TGTGCCAGCAAACTTCTCCACACTAGCGCTCAGGGCGCCGGGGAGCTGTTTTTT
TRBD1	TRBV6-1	TRBJ2-7	NA	CASSERQGKGSYEQYF	TGTGCCAGCAGTGAAAGACAGGGGAAAGGGTCCTACGAGCAGTACTTC
NA	TRBV30	TRBJ2-5	NA	CAWSQGWQETQYF	TGTGCCTGGAGTCAGGGTTGGCAAGAGACCCAGTACTTC
TRBD2	TRBV18	TRBJ2-3	NA	CASSPLAGQSTPTQYF	TGTGCCAGCTCACCACTAGCGGGACAATCAACCCCTACGCAGTATTTT
NA	TRBV4-1	TRBJ1-2	few	CASSQDDTGHGYTF	TGCGCCAGCAGCCAAGATGATACAGGGCACGGCTACACCTTC
TRBD2	TRBV7-9	TRBJ2-3	NA	CASSWTSGRGTDTQYF	TGTGCCAGCAGCTGGACTAGCGGGAGGGGCACAGATACGCAGTATTTT
NA	TRBV5-1	TRBJ1-5	few	CASSLVAGGPLQPQHF	TGCGCCAGCAGCTTGGTTGCCGGTGGGCCCCTTCAGCCCCAGCATTTT
NA	TRBV6-6	TRBJ1-5	NA	CASSKQGGGQPQHF	TGTGCCAGCAGTAAACAGGGCGGGGGTCAGCCCCAGCATTTT
TRBD1	TRBV7-9	TRBJ1-1	few	CASSLGTGASFNTEAFF	TGTGCCAGCAGCTTAGGGACAGGGGCGAGTTTTAACACTGAAGCTTTCTTT
NA	TRBV4-2	TRBJ2-5	NA	CASSQTAGQQETQYF	TGTGCCAGCAGCCAAACCGCGGGACAGCAAGAGACCCAGTACTTC
TRBD1	TRBV11-2	TRBJ2-2	NA	CASSWTGRTGELFF	TGTGCCAGCAGCTGGACAGGGAGGACCGGGGAGCTGTTTTTT
TRBD1	TRBV6-6	TRBJ2-1	NA	CASSDLRGPSYNEQFF	TGTGCCAGCAGCGACCTTAGGGGGCCCTCCTACAATGAGCAGTTCTTC
NA	TRBV7-9	TRBJ1-1	NA	CASSLVGRNTEAFF	TGTGCCAGCAGCTTAGTGGGGAGGAACACTGAAGCTTTCTTT
NA	TRBV7-9	TRBJ1-1	once	CASSLAQLNTEAFF	TGTGCCAGCAGCTTAGCACAGCTGAACACTGAAGCTTTCTTT
NA	TRBV6-4	TRBJ1-2	NA	CASSGSLWGPYGYTF	TGTGCCAGCAGTGGTTCTTTGTGGGGGCCCTATGGCTACACCTTC
NA	TRBV30	TRBJ1-5	NA	CASGDTRDQPQHF	TGTGCCTCCGGGGACACGAGAGATCAGCCCCAGCATTTT
NA	TRBV6-5	TRBJ2-1	few	CASSYSPGNSYNEQFF	TGTGCCAGCAGTTACTCCCCGGGGAACTCCTACAATGAGCAGTTCTTC
TRBD2	TRBV29-1	TRBJ2-1	NA	CSVSGWGLAEYNEQFF	TGCAGCGTTTCGGGGTGGGGACTAGCGGAATACAATGAGCAGTTCTTC
NA	TRBV5-8	TRBJ2-7	few	CASSQSTYEQYF	TGTGCCAGCAGCCAATCAACTTACGAGCAGTACTTC
NA	TRBV5-1	TRBJ1-1	NA	CASSLDVSTEAFF	TGCGCCAGCAGCTTGGATGTGAGCACTGAAGCTTTCTTT
TRBD1	TRBV10-3	TRBJ2-1	NA	CAISEPDLGGLSSYNEQFF	TGTGCCATCAGTGAGCCGGATCTAGGGGGCCTGAGCTCCTACAATGAGCAGTTCTTC
TRBD1	TRBV7-9	TRBJ1-2	NA	CASSPTGSGYDYGYTF	TGTGCCAGCAGCCCGACAGGGTCGGGATATGACTATGGCTACACCTTC
NA	TRBV13	TRBJ1-5	NA	CASSHQGYNQPQHF	TGTGCCAGCAGCCACCAGGGGTATAATCAGCCCCAGCATTTT
NA	TRBV7-9	TRBJ2-2	NA	CSSSEKFQGSGELFF	TGTTCCAGCAGCGAGAAGTTCCAGGGATCCGGGGAGCTGTTTTTT
NA	TRBV6-4	TRBJ1-1	NA	CASRADFNTEAFF	TGTGCCAGCAGGGCCGACTTTAACACTGAAGCTTTCTTT
NA	TRBV19	TRBJ2-7	once	CASSREIIPYEQYF	TGTGCCAGTAGCCGGGAGATCATCCCCTACGAGCAGTACTTC
NA	TRBV11-2	TRBJ1-2	NA	CASSLESGKNYGYTF	TGTGCCAGCAGCTTAGAATCGGGGAAGAACTATGGCTACACCTTC
TRBD1	TRBV30	TRBJ1-2	NA	CAIDPGGYGYTF	TGTGCCATTGATCCAGGGGGCTATGGCTACACCTTC
TRBD1	TRBV4-3	TRBJ2-7	NA	CASSPPDRATEQYF	TGCGCCAGCAGCCCGCCGGACAGGGCAACCGAGCAGTACTTC
TRBD2	TRBV28	TRBJ2-1	NA	CASGSLGLARNDEQFF	TGTGCCAGCGGATCCCTCGGACTAGCGAGAAACGATGAGCAGTTCTTC
NA	TRBV13	TRBJ2-1	NA	CASSLTPNEQFF	TGTGCCAGCAGCTTAACACCCAATGAGCAGTTCTTC